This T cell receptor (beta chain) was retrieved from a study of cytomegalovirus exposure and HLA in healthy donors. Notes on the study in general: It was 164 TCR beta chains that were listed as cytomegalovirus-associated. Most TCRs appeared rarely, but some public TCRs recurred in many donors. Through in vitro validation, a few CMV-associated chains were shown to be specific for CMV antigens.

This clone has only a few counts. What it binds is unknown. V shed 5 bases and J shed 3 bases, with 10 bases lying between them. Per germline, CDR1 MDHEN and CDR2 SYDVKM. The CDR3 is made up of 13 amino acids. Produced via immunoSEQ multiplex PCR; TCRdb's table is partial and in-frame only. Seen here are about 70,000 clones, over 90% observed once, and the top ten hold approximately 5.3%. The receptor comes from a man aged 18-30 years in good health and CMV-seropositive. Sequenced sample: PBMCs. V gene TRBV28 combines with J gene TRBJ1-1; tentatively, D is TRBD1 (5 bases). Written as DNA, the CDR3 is TGTGCCAGCAGTAGGGGCAGTTACACTGAAGCTTTCTTT. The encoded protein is CASSRGSYTEAFF.